This section outlines one T cell receptor beta chain sequence together with its context. Its antigen is unidentified. The source of the sample is a study of CD8+ T cells in alopecia areata. CDR3 size: 15 residues. Trimming pared 4 bases from V and 0 bases from J, leaving 10 bases between. Germline V gives CDR1 SQVTM, CDR2 ANQGSEA. As for treatment: oral pan-JAK inhibitor, 5-10 mg twice daily. cDNA serving as the sequencing template came from extracted, reverse transcribed RNA. Here immunoSEQ multiplex PCR was the method, and the copy in TCRdb shows in-frame clones only, minus some. The table records about 200,000 clones, more than 45% of them present only once. Broader study findings: Normal scalp showed lower clonality than lesional scalp, especially alopecia totalis/universalis. A large proportion of expanded lesional clones were detected persisting in scalp and blood during tofacitinib.

Here the sequenced sample was CD4+ T cells sorted from blood, taken at week 4, from a patient treated with tofacitinib. This receptor was taken from a human donor with alopecia areata. The gene calls are TRBV29-1 and TRBJ2-6; D is undetermined. CDR3 protein: CSVAFDSSGANVLTF. CDR3 bases: TGCAGCGTTGCCTTCGATTCCTCTGGGGCCAACGTCCTGACTTTC.